The source of this TCR beta chain is a study of blood T cell repertoires in COVID-19 (dated by TCRdb to 2018 to 2020). Broadly, across the study: Samples from collaborators originated in the United States, Italy and Spain and spanned both the acute and convalescent phases of COVID-19. The material from the prospective study consisted of cDNA or gDNA derived from T cells, B-cell-depleted T cells, or PBMCs. The dataset comprised deeply sampled blood TCRbeta repertoires from subjects exposed to, actively infected with, or recovered from COVID-19. A freely available public database, intended as a resource for researchers studying the immune response to SARS-CoV-2, is where the repertoires were released. The samples were drawn from two sources: the first 160 participants of the ongoing ImmuneRACE study, and 1,000 to 1,500 subjects contributed by 6 global collaborators. Sample metadata almost always included a de-identified subject ID, COVID-19 status, age in years and sex. Where available, HLA class I and class II types were obtained from metadata supplied by the sample provider rather than from assay-based typing.

The immunoSEQ Assay, a bias-controlled multiplex PCR, was used to amplify TCRbeta CDR3 regions from genomic DNA. The authors processed their data as follows. The number of nucleated cells in each sample was estimated from the amplification of reference gene primers within the assay. To quantify the absolute abundance of each unique TCRbeta CDR3 rearrangement, sequence reads were collapsed and filtered. Productive Simpson clonality was computed per sample as the square root of Simpson's diversity index over productive rearrangements. TCRdb carries this immuneACCESS record with in-frame sequences only. Its versions omit some clonotypes, under half of them owing to an unresolved V gene in the studies checked, with the rest unexplained. V and J calls plus clone size are reproduced from that table; the DNA served to infer D and trimming. The sample table shows about 190,000 clones, and around 84% are seen once. The ten largest clones take up approximately 3% of the sample.

General study outcomes and caveats: Clinical and demographic metadata were provided uncurated, with the amount varying by source and participant.

V is cut back by 5 bases and J by 4 bases, with 9 bases in the junction unmatched. The germline V gene (reference sequence) supplies CDR1 WNHNN and CDR2 SYGVQD. The CDR3, cysteine through phenylalanine, is 16 amino acids long. CDR3 DNA is the only sequence kept; it has 48 bases, read in frame from the first base. In the prospective study, participants were roughly 18 to 100 years old, resided in 24 geographic areas of the United States, and were enrolled through a virtual design. In the prospective study, participants were assigned to cohorts based on the clinical history participants reported in a screening survey and a study questionnaire. ImmuneRACE Cohort 3 recovered participants were defined by two consecutive negative NP/OP PCR tests, healthcare professional clearance, or symptom resolution. Each participant in the prospective study had whole blood, serum and a nasopharyngeal or oropharyngeal swab collected by mobile phlebotomists. Over an approximately 2-month period, participants in the prospective study had the option of providing additional blood draws and questionnaires. Blood samples from the prospective study were shipped frozen or at room temperature prior to DNA extraction.

Comment on this clone: This clone's antigen is unknown. The sample holds no much larger clone one base away, and base qualities are not on file.

This receptor was obtained from a woman aged 30 to 39 who had recovered from COVID-19. The sequencing input was PBMCs or T cells enriched from blood (not recorded which). The rearranged segments are TRBV10-1 and TRBJ2-7; 12 central nucleotides agree with TRBD2. The CDR3 amino acid sequence is: CASSSTSGRNGYEQYF. Here is the DNA: TGCGCCAGCAGTTCGACTAGCGGGAGAAATGGATACGAGCAGTACTTC.